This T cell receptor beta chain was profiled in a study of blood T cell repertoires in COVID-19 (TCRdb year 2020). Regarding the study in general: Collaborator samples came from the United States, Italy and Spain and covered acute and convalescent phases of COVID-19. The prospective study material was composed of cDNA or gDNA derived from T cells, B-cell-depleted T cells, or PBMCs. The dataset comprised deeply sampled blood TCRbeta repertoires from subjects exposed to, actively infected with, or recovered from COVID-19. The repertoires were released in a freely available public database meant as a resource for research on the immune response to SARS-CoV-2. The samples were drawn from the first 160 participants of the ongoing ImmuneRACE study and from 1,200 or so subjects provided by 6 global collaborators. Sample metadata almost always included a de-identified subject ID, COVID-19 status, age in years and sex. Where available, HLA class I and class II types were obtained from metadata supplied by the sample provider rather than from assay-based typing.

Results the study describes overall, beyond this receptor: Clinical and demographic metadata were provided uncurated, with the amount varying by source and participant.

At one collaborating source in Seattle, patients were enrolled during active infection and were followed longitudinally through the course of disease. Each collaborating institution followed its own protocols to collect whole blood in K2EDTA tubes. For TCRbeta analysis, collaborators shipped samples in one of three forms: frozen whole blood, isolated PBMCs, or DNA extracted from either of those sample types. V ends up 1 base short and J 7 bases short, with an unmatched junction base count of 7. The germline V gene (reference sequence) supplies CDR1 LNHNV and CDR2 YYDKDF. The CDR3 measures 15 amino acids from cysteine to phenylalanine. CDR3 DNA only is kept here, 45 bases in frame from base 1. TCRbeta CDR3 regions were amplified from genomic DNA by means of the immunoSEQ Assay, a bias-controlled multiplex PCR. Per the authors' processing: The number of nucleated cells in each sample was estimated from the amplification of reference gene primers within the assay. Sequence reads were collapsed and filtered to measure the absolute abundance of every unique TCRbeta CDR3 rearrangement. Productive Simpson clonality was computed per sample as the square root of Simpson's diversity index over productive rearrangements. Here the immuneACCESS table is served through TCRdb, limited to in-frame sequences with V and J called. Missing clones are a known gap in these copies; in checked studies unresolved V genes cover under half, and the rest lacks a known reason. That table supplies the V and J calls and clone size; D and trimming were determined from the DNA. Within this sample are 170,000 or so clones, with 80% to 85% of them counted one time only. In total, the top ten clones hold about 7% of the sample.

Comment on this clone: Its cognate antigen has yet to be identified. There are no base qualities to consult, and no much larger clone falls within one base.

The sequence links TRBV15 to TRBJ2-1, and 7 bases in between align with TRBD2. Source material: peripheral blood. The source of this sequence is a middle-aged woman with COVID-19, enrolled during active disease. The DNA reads TGTGCCACCAGCAGAGCGGGGGGAGCGGCGAATGAGCAGTTCTTC. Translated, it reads CATSRAGGAANEQFF.